The 31 T cell receptor beta chains below come from one sample, sequenced in a study of early T cells in non-severe SARS-CoV-2 infection. TCRdb re-derived calls from the 5' RACE reads in MiXCR, one entry per CDR3 protein. The table records approximately 38,000 distinct CDR3 sequences, about 3.9% of them present only once. Specimen: whole blood. These receptors were obtained from an adult who was a healthcare worker with PCR-confirmed SARS-CoV-2 infection or an uninfected control (not recorded which).

This clonotype was counted at least ten times. The gene calls are TRBV19 and TRBJ2-2; unclear D gene. Trimming removed 1 base from V and 1 base from J, with 13 bases in between. From germline, CDR1 is LNHDA and CDR2 SQIVND (reference sequence). The CDR3 is 17 amino acids. The CDR3 region is CASSIGLGSLNTGELFF. CDR3 nucleotide sequence: TGTGCCAGTAGTATAGGTCTCGGCAGCCTGAACACCGGGGAGCTGTTTTTT.

This clonotype was detected ten times or more. The chain employs TRBV28 and TRBJ1-2; D is ambiguous. This CDR3 is built from 15 residues. The V gene's germline CDR1 is MDHEN and CDR2 SYDVKM. With 7 bases removed from V and 2 bases from J, the gap between germline ends came to 17 bases. Here the CDR3 reads CASTARVDINYGYTF. The CDR3 region has the DNA TGTGCCAGCACCGCGCGGGTAGACATCAACTATGGCTACACCTTC.

This clonotype appeared many times. The V call is TRBV18, the J call TRBJ2-7; TRBD2 might be the D (6 bases). The CDR3 has 14 residues. The V gene's germline CDR1 is KGHSH and CDR2 LQKENI. Deletions cut 1 base from V and 2 bases from J, with 9 bases between. The CDR3 DNA follows: TGTGCCAGCTCACCACTAGCGGCCACCTACGAGCAGTACTTC. This encodes CASSPLAATYEQYF.

There are a few counts of this clonotype. J is TRBJ2-1 and V is TRBV5-1; TRBD1 matches 8 bases. The germline V gene has CDR1 SGHRS and CDR2 YFSETQ. CDR3 length: 13 residues. The V gene end was trimmed by 4 bases and the J gene end by 10 bases; junction bases not matched to a gene: 7. CDR3 bases: TGCGCCAGCAGCCCACCGACAGGGGAGGAGCAGTTCTTC. It codes for CASSPPTGEEQFF.

In its sample, this clonotype was seen many times. This chain links TRBV11-2 with TRBJ2-3; D may correspond to TRBD1 or TRBD2 (5 bases each). Germline V gives CDR1 SGHAT, CDR2 FQNNGV. V was shortened by 5 bases and J by 0 bases, with 12 bases between the two germline ends. This CDR3 spans 15 amino acids. CDR3 protein: CASSPDGASTDTQYF. CDR3 sequence (DNA): TGTGCCAGCAGCCCCGACGGGGCTAGCACAGATACGCAGTATTTT.

This clonotype has ten or more counts. This chain uses TRBV7-8 with TRBJ2-5; 9 bases map to TRBD2. The CDR3 contains 14 residues. Germline trimming cut 7 bases from V and 5 bases from J; bases unmatched to any gene: 8. Germline V gene sequence: CDR1 SGHVS, CDR2 FQNEAQ. The CDR3 region is CASTAIAGVETQYF. In DNA form, the CDR3 reads TGTGCCAGCACCGCCATAGCGGGGGTGGAGACCCAGTACTTC.

This clonotype was detected many times. The J gene is TRBJ1-4, the V gene TRBV5-1; tentative D call: TRBD1 (6 bases). The CDR3 is 16 residues long. In germline, CDR1 is SGHRS, CDR2 YFSETQ. Deletions cut 3 bases from V and 5 bases from J, with 17 bases between. The CDR3, as DNA: TGCGCCAGCAGCTCGCCCGGGACACCGGGGAATGAAAAACTGTTTTTT. The encoded protein is CASSSPGTPGNEKLFF.

In this sample, this clonotype turned up a few times. One junction end does not reproduce the germline sequence, and a read error may be involved. The V call is TRBV7-7, the J call TRBJ2-2; D unclear. Germline lookup yields CDR1 SSHAT and CDR2 FNYEAQ (reference sequence). This CDR3 has 15 residues. This chain's CDR3 is CASSLDTANTGELFF. The CDR3 DNA is TGTGCTAGCAGCTTAGATACAGCCAACACCGGGGAGCTGTTTTTT.

On this clonotype: With a much larger clone just one base away, this may be a read error. This sequence joins TRBV15 and TRBJ2-3, with D unresolved. Looked up from germline, CDR1 is LNHNV and CDR2 is YYDKDF (reference sequence). The CDR3 sequence is 13 residues long. CDR3 amino acids: CVTSRDAADTQYF. The CDR3 nucleotides are TGTGTCACCAGCAGAGATGCAGCAGATACGCAGTATTTT.

This clonotype was found many times. This chain joins TRBV2 and TRBJ1-3, with 7 positions matching TRBD1. In germline, CDR1 is SNHLY, CDR2 FYNNEI. The junction had 6 bases not matched to a gene; V was cut back by 6 bases and J by 1 base. The CDR3 is 15 residues long. The CDR3: CASSARQGSGNTIYF. The CDR3, as DNA: TGTGCCAGCAGCGCTCGACAGGGATCTGGAAACACCATATATTTT.

The table lists this clonotype with many counts. The V gene is TRBV20-1, the J gene TRBJ2-3, with D perhaps matching TRBD2 (5 bases). Germline V lookup: CDR1 DFQATT, CDR2 SNEGSKA (reference sequence). Deletions cut 5 bases from V and 6 bases from J, with 15 bases between. The length of the CDR3 is 13 residues. CDR3: CSAAGTPTDTQYF. The CDR3 bases are TGCAGTGCTGCGGGCACGCCGACGGATACGCAGTATTTT.

This clonotype was detected ten times or more. This chain connects TRBV11-2 to TRBJ2-1; TRBD2 aligns across 11 bases. Germline values: CDR1 SGHAT, CDR2 FQNNGV. The CDR3 has 18 residues. With V trimmed by 3 bases and J by 3 bases, 10 bases remained unmatched. CDR3 DNA: TGTGCCAGCAGCTTTTCGACAGTAGCGGGAGGGAGCTACAATGAGCAGTTCTTC. Its protein product is CASSFSTVAGGSYNEQFF.

This clonotype was found many times. The rearrangement joins TRBV4-2 to TRBJ1-1; D may be TRBD1 (5 bases). The CDR3 totals 15 residues. V gave up 0 bases and J gave up 5 bases, with 13 bases separating them. Germline CDR1 reads LGHNA; CDR2 reads YNFKEQ. The CDR3 bases are TGTGCCAGCAGCCAAGATACTCAGGGAAGGACTGAAGCTTTCTTT. Encoded protein: CASSQDTQGRTEAFF.

This clonotype has ten or more counts. J is TRBJ1-1 and V is TRBV5-1; D is possibly TRBD1 (5 bases). The CDR3 is made up of 13 amino acids. Germline V gene sequence: CDR1 SGHRS, CDR2 YFSETQ. Trimming left V 0 bases short and J 10 bases short, with 13 bases between. CDR3 bases: TGCGCCAGCAGCTTGGCGAATGGCGGGGGAGCTTTCTTT. It encodes CASSLANGGGAFF.

Judged by abundance, this clonotype is medium-sized (0.01 to 0.1%). The chain recombines TRBV5-1 with TRBJ2-5; 7 bases line up with TRBD1. Germline values: CDR1 SGHRS, CDR2 YFSETQ. This CDR3 comprises 16 residues. The trim removed 0 bases at V and 1 base at J, leaving 6 bases unmatched. Here the CDR3 reads CASSLASDRSQETQYF. The CDR3 nucleotides are TGCGCCAGCAGCTTGGCATCGGACAGGAGCCAAGAGACCCAGTACTTC.

This clonotype occurred many times. The chain joins TRBV11-1 to TRBJ2-5; the D is unclear. V lost 0 bases and J lost 2, with 13 bases in between. The CDR3 has 16 amino acids. The germline V gene has CDR1 SGHAT and CDR2 FQDESV (reference sequence). The DNA for the CDR3 is TGTGCCAGCAGCTTAGCTATATCTGTCGTACAAGAGACCCAGTACTTC. Translation: CASSLAISVVQETQYF.

This clonotype was found many times. The CDR3 loop is CASTVGGILSYEQYF. The CDR3 DNA sequence: TGTGCCAGCACTGTCGGGGGGATTCTTTCCTACGAGCAGTACTTC. The V gene is TRBV6-6, the J gene TRBJ2-7, with 7 bases aligning to TRBD2. With V trimmed by 7 bases and J by 1 base, 10 bases remained unmatched. The CDR3 length is 15 residues. The germline gives CDR1 MNHNY, CDR2 SVGAGI (reference sequence).

This clonotype was detected ten times or more. The chain is built from TRBV12-3 or TRBV12-4 and TRBJ2-7, with 13 positions matching TRBD2. The CDR3 totals 16 residues. The ends lost 3 bases at V and 7 bases at J; junction bases unmatched: 9. The CDR3 loop reads CASSFGPLAGGREQYF. As DNA, the CDR3 is TGTGCCAGCAGTTTCGGGCCACTAGCGGGGGGGCGAGAGCAGTACTTC.

This clonotype was counted many times. This chain connects TRBV2 to TRBJ2-3; 8 positions agree with TRBD2. The CDR3 contains 13 residues. The junction had 5 bases not matched to a gene; V was cut back by 11 bases and J by 1 base. CDR1 is SNHLY, CDR2 FYNNEI, per germline. CDR3 residues: CAQRLARTDTQYF. CDR3 DNA sequence: TGTGCCCAACGACTAGCGCGCACAGATACGCAGTATTTT.

This clonotype was seen many times. The chain employs TRBV24-1 and TRBJ2-1; D is ambiguous. From germline, CDR1 is KGHDR and CDR2 SFDVKD. This CDR3 spans 16 amino acids. The V end lost 1 base, the J end lost 2 bases, and 11 bases lay between the germline ends. The CDR3 sequence is CATSDFGHGPYNEQFF. Here the CDR3 DNA reads TGTGCCACCAGTGATTTTGGGCACGGCCCCTACAATGAGCAGTTCTTC.

The rearrangement links TRBV6-5 to TRBJ2-3; TRBD1 matches at 8 bases. Trimming took 5 bases from V and 1 from J; bases not matched to a gene: 8. The CDR3 contains 16 residues. Looked up from germline, CDR1 is MNHEY and CDR2 is SVGAGI. The CDR3 DNA follows: TGTGCCAGCAGTCGTGGGACAGGTCGGGGCACAGATACGCAGTATTTT. It yields the protein CASSRGTGRGTDTQYF.

This clonotype was counted many times. This CDR3 reads CASSFGWGETQYF. In DNA form, the CDR3 reads TGTGCCAGTAGTTTTGGTTGGGGGGAGACCCAGTACTTC. The genes are TRBV19 and TRBJ2-5; D may be TRBD1 or TRBD2 (5 bases each). V lost 5 bases to trimming and J lost 5 bases, with 12 bases between them. From germline, CDR1 is LNHDA and CDR2 SQIVND (reference sequence). CDR3 length: 13 amino acids.

This clonotype was found many times. The gene calls are TRBV12-5 and TRBJ1-2, with TRBD1 as a possible D gene (5 bases). V lost 6 bases, J lost 0 bases, and 11 bases lay in between. The V gene's germline CDR1 is LGHNT and CDR2 FRNRAP. The CDR3 length is 14 residues. For the CDR3, the DNA is TGTGCTAGTGGCCCGGACATCTCTAACTATGGCTACACCTTC. Its protein product is CASGPDISNYGYTF.

This clonotype was detected only a few times. The J gene is TRBJ2-1, the V gene TRBV12-3 or TRBV12-4; a possible D gene is TRBD1 (6 bases). The length of the CDR3 is 16 residues. Trimming removed 5 bases from V and 0 bases from J, with 14 bases in between. The CDR3 bases are TGTGCCAGCAGTCCCATGACAGGATTCTCCTACAATGAGCAGTTCTTC. It yields the protein CASSPMTGFSYNEQFF.

This clonotype was observed many times. The rearrangement links TRBV29-1 to TRBJ2-3; TRBD1 is a possible D gene (6 bases). Per the germline V gene, CDR1 is SQVTM and CDR2 is ANQGSEA. V was trimmed by 2 bases and J by 4 bases, leaving 16 bases between them. The CDR3 is 15 residues long. The CDR3 sequence: CSVESAQGYPDTQYF. CDR3 DNA: TGCAGCGTTGAATCGGCACAGGGCTATCCAGATACGCAGTATTTT.

This clonotype was found many times. This rearrangement joins TRBV7-2 to TRBJ2-5; TRBD2 agrees at 12 bases. Trimming took 0 bases from V and 5 from J; bases not matched to a gene: 7. Germline assignment: CDR1 SGHTA and CDR2 FQGNSA. The CDR3 consists of 17 residues. CDR3 loop: CASSLAPSGGAMETQYF. Here the CDR3 DNA reads TGTGCCAGCAGCTTAGCTCCTAGCGGGGGGGCCATGGAGACCCAGTACTTC.

The sample holds many counts of this clonotype. The chain links TRBV18 to TRBJ1-1; D is possibly TRBD1 (5 bases). Germline assignment: CDR1 KGHSH and CDR2 LQKENI. Deletions cut 0 bases from V and 9 bases from J, with 14 bases between. The CDR3 covers 14 residues. For the CDR3, the DNA is TGTGCCAGCTCACCACCCGCAGGGAGAGGGAAAGCTTTCTTT. This gives the protein CASSPPAGRGKAFF. Full variable domain (remainder filled in from reference TRBV18 and TRBJ1-1): NAGVMQNPRHLVRRRGQEARLRCSPMKGHSHVYWYRQLPEEGLKFMVYLQKENIIDESGMPKERFSAEFPKEGPSILRIQQVVRGDSAAYFCASSPPAGRGKAFFGQGTRLTVV.

This clonotype has a count of ten or more. V is TRBV12-3 or TRBV12-4 and J is TRBJ1-5; D unclear. The CDR3 runs 15 residues. Between the trimmed V and J ends, which lost 5 bases and 1 base, there was a span of 12 bases. CDR3 nucleotides: TGTGCCAGCAGTCCCAGCGGTGGCAGCAATCAGCCCCAGCATTTT. Translating gives CASSPSGGSNQPQHF.

This clonotype was counted ten times or more. The CDR3 here is CATYSGAPEETQYF. The CDR3 DNA sequence: TGCGCCACCTATAGCGGGGCCCCGGAAGAGACCCAGTACTTC. The rearrangement joins TRBV5-1 to TRBJ2-5; 8 bases are a match to TRBD2. CDR3 length equals 14 residues. The germline V gene encodes CDR1 SGHRS and CDR2 YFSETQ. With V trimmed by 9 bases and J by 3 bases, 10 bases remained unmatched.

This clonotype was found many times. This chain joins TRBV20-1 and TRBJ2-7; TRBD2 aligns across 8 bases. V shed 6 bases and J 1 base; nucleotides not matched to a gene: 8. CDR3 length: 14 amino acids. Germline CDR1 reads DFQATT; CDR2 reads SNEGSKA (reference sequence). CDR3 sequence: CSARRGGSSYEQYF. CDR3 sequence (DNA): TGCAGTGCCCGCCGGGGGGGGTCGTCCTACGAGCAGTACTTC.

This clonotype was observed at least ten times. The V and J genes are TRBV6-6 and TRBJ1-2; TRBD1 matches 12 bases. This CDR3 has 14 residues. The junction had 1 base not matched to a gene; V was cut back by 2 bases and J by 6 bases. Germline lookup yields CDR1 MNHNY and CDR2 SVGAGI (reference sequence). The CDR3 loop reads CASSYGTGGNGYTF. For the CDR3, the DNA is TGTGCCAGCAGTTACGGGACAGGGGGCAATGGCTACACCTTC.